This T cell receptor beta chain was profiled in a study of identical twins (dated by TCRdb to about 2016). A note on the overall study: The study deep-sequenced TCR alpha and beta repertoires from monozygotic twins, unrelated adults of various ages and cord blood to test whether fetal clonotypes persist. Replicate twin experiments were performed at different times using different library preparation protocols to rule out contamination.

The CDR1 and CDR2 encoded by the germline V gene (reference sequence) are MNHEY and SMNVEV. From the cysteine through the phenylalanine, the CDR3 covers 14 amino acids. The DNA shown is the 42-base CDR3, in frame from base 1. Deletion took 4 bases off V and 2 bases off J, with a span of 12 bases between the germline ends. This clonotype was counted many times. Its binding antigen is unknown. Base quality data are lacking; no much larger clone is found one base away. Only healthy Caucasian donors were included. The twin cohort comprised three pairs of female monozygotic twins, all aged roughly 18 to 30 years. Peripheral blood mononuclear cells were used as the source from which RNA for TCR libraries was isolated. General findings and caveats noted by the study authors: Compared with coincidental sharing between unrelated individuals, out-of-frame TCR alpha sequences shared between twins showed an excess of sequences with low generation probability. Abundant cord blood beta clonotypes carried fewer insertions; young adult naive repertoires showed a weaker similar trend, while memory repertoires showed none. Because the same donors could not be followed over many years, the conclusions relied on cross-sectional statistical analysis. In monozygotic twins, out-of-frame TCR alpha sharing was systematically underestimated by recombination models, although the models agreed with sharing between unrelated individuals. A weaker excess of twin sharing was found in beta out-of-frame sequences because the signal-to-noise ratio was lowered by fewer shared sequences. Zero-insertion analyses could be partly confounded by invariant T cells such as MAIT and iNKT, though diverse VJ usage argued against such confounding for most clonotypes.

Libraries were made using 5' RACE. Sequencing relied on an Illumina HiSeq 2000. Template switching added a universal primer binding site, and the final cDNA carried a unique molecular identifier that allowed TCR cDNA molecules to be counted accurately. Specific primers in the conserved constant-segment region were used to synthesize first-strand cDNA for TCR alpha and beta chains. To control for contamination, each cDNA library was double barcoded with a SMART-Mk sample barcode plus Illumina barcodes. TruSeq adapter sequences and Illumina sample barcodes were added in two successive PCR steps. Sequencing of the TCR alpha and beta cDNA libraries was done on the Illumina HiSeq platform using custom primers. The original pipeline was this. MiGEC was used to process raw reads and extract unique molecular identifiers, and MiXCR was used to find CDR3 positions. For each individual, recombination models were inferred using an EM algorithm with the repgenHMM and IGoR tools. Shared clonotypes were analyzed with the tcR package in R, and sharing was normalized by the product of cloneset sizes. To study raw recombination free of thymic and clonal selection effects, out-of-frame nonproductive sequences were analyzed. Through fastp at Q25 and MiXCR, TCRdb rebuilt clones from the public reads, retaining in-frame beta chains. CDR3 protein sequences are deduplicated, and each keeps its most common genes and DNA. V and J calls and clone size were set by TCRdb, not the authors. The sample table shows about 720,000 distinct CDR3 sequences, and 8.5% to 9.5% are seen once. The top ten clonotypes cover more than 0.75% of the sample.

These data also formed part of another study, on yellow fever vaccine responses in identical twins. Reported in the second study: According to the authors, the vaccine-induced T cell response in identical twins seemed to be partly convergent and partly specific to each individual. The study precisely tracked vaccine-responding T cell clones in identical twins.

The TCR originated in a woman aged 18-35 years in good health. Sequenced input: PBMCs. The chain is assembled from TRBV27 and TRBJ2-7, and the D gene may be TRBD2, 5 bases matching. Read as DNA, the sequence is TGTGCCAGCAGTTCTGGAGGAGGCCCCTACGAGCAGTACTTC. Translated, it gives CASSSGGGPYEQYF.